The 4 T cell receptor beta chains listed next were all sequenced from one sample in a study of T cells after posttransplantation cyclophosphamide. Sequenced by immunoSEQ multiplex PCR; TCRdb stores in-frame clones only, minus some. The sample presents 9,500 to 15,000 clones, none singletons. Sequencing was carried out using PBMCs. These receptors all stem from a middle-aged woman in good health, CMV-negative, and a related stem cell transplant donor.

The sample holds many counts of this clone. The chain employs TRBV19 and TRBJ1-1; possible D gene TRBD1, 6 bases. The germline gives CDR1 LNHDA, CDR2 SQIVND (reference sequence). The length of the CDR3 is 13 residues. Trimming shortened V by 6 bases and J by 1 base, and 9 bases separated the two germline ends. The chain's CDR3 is CASRGQSNTEAFF. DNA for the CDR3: TGTGCCAGTAGAGGACAGTCGAACACTGAAGCTTTCTTT.

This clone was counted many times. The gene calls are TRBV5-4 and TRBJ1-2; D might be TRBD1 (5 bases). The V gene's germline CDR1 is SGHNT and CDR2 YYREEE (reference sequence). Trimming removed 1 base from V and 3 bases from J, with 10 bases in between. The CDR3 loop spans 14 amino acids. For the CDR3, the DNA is TGTGCCAGCAGCTTGCGGGGGTGGGACTATGGCTACACCTTC. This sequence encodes CASSLRGWDYGYTF.

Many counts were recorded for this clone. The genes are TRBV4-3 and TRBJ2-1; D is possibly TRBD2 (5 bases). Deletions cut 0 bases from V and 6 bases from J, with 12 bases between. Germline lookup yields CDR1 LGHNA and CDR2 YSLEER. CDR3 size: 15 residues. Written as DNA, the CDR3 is TGCGCCAGCAGCCAAGAAGCTGGCGGGTTCAATGAGCAGTTCTTC. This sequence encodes CASSQEAGGFNEQFF.

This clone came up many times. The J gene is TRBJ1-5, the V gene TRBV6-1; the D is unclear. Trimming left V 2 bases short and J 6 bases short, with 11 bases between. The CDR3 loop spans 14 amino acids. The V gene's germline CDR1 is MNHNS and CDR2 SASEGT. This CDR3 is CASSEMVQFQPQHF. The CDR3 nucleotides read TGTGCCAGCAGTGAAATGGTACAGTTTCAGCCCCAGCATTTT.